The 19 T cell receptor beta chains reported below all come from one sample, sequenced in a study of control samples from healthy donors and cancer patients. The repertoire was sequenced with immunoSEQ multiplex PCR; TCRdb's copy has only in-frame clones and lacks some. Of fewer than 500,000 clones in the sample, 80% to 95% were seen once. Input material: PBMCs. All receptors derive from a middle-aged man with head and neck cancer.

This chain joins TRBV21-1 and TRBJ2-4; TRBD1 is the table's D call, not checked against the DNA. TRBV21-1 is assigned pseudogene status. This CDR3 region has 19 residues. The CDR3 nucleotides are TGTGCCAGCAGCACCTCGAGTGGGACAAGAGCCCTAGCCAAAAACATTCAGTACTTC. Translated, it gives CASSTSSGTRALAKNIQYF.

This clone was counted a single time. The chain uses TRBV24-1 and TRBJ2-2; D might be TRBD1 (6 bases). The V gene lost 4 bases and the J gene lost 0 bases, with 11 bases spanning the gap. Germline loops: CDR1 KGHDR, CDR2 SFDVKD. This CDR3 is 16 amino acids long. CDR3 nucleotides: TGTGCCACCAGTGACTACAGGGCTACGAACACCGGGGAGCTGTTTTTT. Encoded protein: CATSDYRATNTGELFF.

The chain has TRBV19 and TRBJ2-7, with a weak D call TRBD1 (7 bases). The CDR3 spans 12 residues. V gave up 9 bases and J gave up 3 bases, with 12 bases separating them. The germline V gene encodes CDR1 LNHDA and CDR2 SQIVND (reference sequence). The CDR3 loop is CASQGGGYEQYF. DNA of the CDR3: TGTGCCAGCCAGGGGGGAGGCTACGAGCAGTACTTC. Based on the CDR3 plus reference TRBV19 and TRBJ2-7, the full variable domain is DGGITQSPKYLFRKEGQNVTLSCEQNLNHDAMYWYRQDPGQGLRLIYYSQIVNDFQKGDIAEGYSVSREKKESFPLTVTSAQKNPTAFYLCASQGGGYEQYFGPGTRLTVT.

The table lists this clone with a few counts. The chain employs TRBV14 and TRBJ1-6, with 7 nucleotides matching TRBD1. V lost 0 bases, J lost 9 bases, and 8 bases stayed unmatched. CDR3 size: 16 residues. CDR1 and CDR2 (germline): SGHDN, FVKESK. CDR3 amino acids: CASSQDRPGGRSPLHF. The CDR3 nucleotides read TGTGCCAGCAGCCAAGATAGGCCAGGGGGACGTTCACCCCTCCACTTT.

This clone was observed a single time. The CDR3 spells CASSLTALGEQYF. DNA of the CDR3: TGTGCCAGCAGCTTAACGGCCCTTGGAGAGCAGTACTTC. This chain links TRBV7-3 with TRBJ2-7; D is undetermined. CDR3 size: 13 residues. Trimming shortened V by 0 bases and J by 7 bases, and 10 bases separated the two germline ends. Germline V gene sequence: CDR1 SGHTA, CDR2 FQGTGA.

The chain combines TRBV28 with TRBJ2-3; D is unclear. Trimming cost V 6 bases and J 4 bases, with 14 bases left between them. Germline values: CDR1 MDHEN, CDR2 SYDVKM. The CDR3 totals 14 residues. The CDR3 sequence: CASSINRLSDTQYF. The DNA for the CDR3 is TGTGCCAGCAGCATAAACCGACTGTCAGATACGCAGTATTTT.

V usage is TRBV30 and J usage is TRBJ1-5; no reliable D call. V was pared by 6 bases and J by 0 bases, with 12 bases between. The germline V gene has CDR1 GTSNPN and CDR2 SVGIG (reference sequence). The CDR3 extends over 14 amino acids. The CDR3 spells CACSGVLSNQPQHF. In DNA, the CDR3 is TGTGCCTGTTCCGGGGTCCTTAGCAATCAGCCCCAGCATTTT.

The chain uses TRBV7-9 and TRBJ1-1, with a possible D match to TRBD1 (5 bases). CDR1 is SEHNR, CDR2 FQNEAQ, per germline (reference sequence). CDR3 size: 13 residues. Deletions cut 0 bases from V and 6 bases from J, with 8 bases between. Written as DNA, the CDR3 is TGTGCCAGCAGCTTAGCCAGGGCGTCTGAAGCTTTCTTT. Amino acid sequence: CASSLARASEAFF.

V gene TRBV27 combines with J gene TRBJ1-2; 7 nucleotides line up with TRBD1. Germline CDR1 reads MNHEY; CDR2 reads SMNVEV (reference sequence). The CDR3 totals 17 residues. J lost 5 bases, V lost 4 bases, and 16 bases had no gene match. For the CDR3, the DNA is TGTGCCAGCAGTTATGGTTCTGGTACGGACAGGAGATATGGCTACACCTTC. Translated: CASSYGSGTDRRYGYTF.

The gene calls are TRBV4-1 and TRBJ2-2; D is tentatively TRBD1 or TRBD2 (5 bases each). V dropped 0 bases and J dropped 5 bases, with 22 bases sitting between them. Germline V lookup: CDR1 MGHRA, CDR2 YSYEKL. The CDR3 length is 19 residues. CDR3 amino acids: CASSQEGLGTKRRTGELFF. The CDR3 region has the DNA TGCGCCAGCAGCCAAGAAGGGTTAGGGACCAAGAGGAGAACCGGGGAGCTGTTTTTT.

The chain joins TRBV30 to TRBJ1-4; a possible D gene is TRBD1 (6 bases). V was shortened by 3 bases and J by 7 bases, with 21 bases between the two germline ends. Germline CDR1 is GTSNPN and CDR2 is SVGIG (reference sequence). The CDR3 is 16 residues long. Written as DNA, the CDR3 is TGTGCCTGGAGCGCCCGTGGCGGACAGCTCGGTGAAAAACTGTTTTTT. It codes for CAWSARGGQLGEKLFF.

This clone came up once. This rearrangement joins TRBV6-5 to TRBJ2-7; D gene ambiguous. With 4 bases removed from V and 1 base from J, the gap between germline ends came to 8 bases. CDR1 and CDR2 from the germline V gene are MNHEY and SVGAGI. CDR3 length: 13 amino acids. CDR3 in amino acids: CASSFQPSYEQYF. Here the CDR3 DNA reads TGTGCCAGCAGTTTCCAGCCTTCCTACGAGCAGTACTTC.

The gene calls are TRBV7-3 and TRBJ2-5, with D hard to call. V lost 4 bases to trimming and J lost 5 bases, with 14 bases between them. This CDR3 is 14 amino acids long. Germline lookup yields CDR1 SGHTA and CDR2 FQGTGA. The CDR3 DNA is TGTGCCAGCAGCTCGAAGAGCATCGGGGAGACCCAGTACTTC. Residues: CASSSKSIGETQYF.

This clone was detected only a few times. V usage is TRBV4-3 and J usage is TRBJ2-2, with D tentatively TRBD2 (5 bases). The CDR3 extends over 15 amino acids. V was clipped by 4 bases and J by 6 bases, with 15 bases between them. Germline V CDR1 and CDR2: LGHNA, YSLEER. The CDR3: CASSRERGTAGELFF. The CDR3 coding sequence is TGCGCCAGCAGCCGGGAACGGGGAACGGCCGGGGAGCTGTTTTTT.

V gene TRBV10-1 combines with J gene TRBJ2-7, with 7 bases fitting TRBD2. The germline V gene has CDR1 WNHNN and CDR2 SYGVQD (reference sequence). CDR3 length equals 15 residues. V gave up 2 bases and J gave up 2 bases; unmatched junction bases: 6. DNA of the CDR3: TGCGCCAGCAGTGAGGGAGCGGGGCCTACCTACGAGCAGTACTTC. This sequence encodes CASSEGAGPTYEQYF.

This clone was observed a few times. V is TRBV19 and J is TRBJ2-7; a weak D match, TRBD1 (6 bases). Deletions cut 5 bases from V and 0 bases from J, with 8 bases between. In germline, CDR1 is LNHDA, CDR2 SQIVND (reference sequence). The CDR3 contains 13 residues. In DNA form, the CDR3 reads TGTGCCAGTAGTCAGACAGGCTCCTACGAGCAGTACTTC. Its protein is CASSQTGSYEQYF.

J is TRBJ1-5 and V is TRBV15; TRBD1 agrees at 8 bases. This CDR3 is 15 amino acids long. In germline, CDR1 is LNHNV, CDR2 YYDKDF (reference sequence). V lost 2 bases and J lost 7; bases outside the gene matches: 7. Here the CDR3 reads CATSRSRGLGQPQHF. For the CDR3, the DNA is TGTGCCACCAGCAGAAGCAGGGGGCTGGGGCAGCCCCAGCATTTT.

For this clone: Additional DNA sequences in this sample encode the identical CDR3. The CDR3 nucleotides read TGTGCCAGCAGTTACTCGGCTTACGAGCAGTACTTC. Its protein product is CASSYSAYEQYF. The V gene is TRBV6-6, the J gene TRBJ2-7; D is undetermined. V dropped 0 bases and J dropped 4 bases, with 4 bases sitting between them. This CDR3 has 12 residues. Germline lookup yields CDR1 MNHNY and CDR2 SVGAGI (reference sequence).

The V call is TRBV27, the J call TRBJ2-7; D possibly corresponds to TRBD1 (5 bases). The CDR3 totals 13 residues. Trimming removed 3 bases from V and 3 bases from J, with 9 bases in between. From germline, CDR1 is MNHEY and CDR2 SMNVEV (reference sequence). CDR3 DNA sequence: TGTGCCAGCAGTTTGAGACAGTTCTACGAGCAGTACTTC. It specifies CASSLRQFYEQYF.